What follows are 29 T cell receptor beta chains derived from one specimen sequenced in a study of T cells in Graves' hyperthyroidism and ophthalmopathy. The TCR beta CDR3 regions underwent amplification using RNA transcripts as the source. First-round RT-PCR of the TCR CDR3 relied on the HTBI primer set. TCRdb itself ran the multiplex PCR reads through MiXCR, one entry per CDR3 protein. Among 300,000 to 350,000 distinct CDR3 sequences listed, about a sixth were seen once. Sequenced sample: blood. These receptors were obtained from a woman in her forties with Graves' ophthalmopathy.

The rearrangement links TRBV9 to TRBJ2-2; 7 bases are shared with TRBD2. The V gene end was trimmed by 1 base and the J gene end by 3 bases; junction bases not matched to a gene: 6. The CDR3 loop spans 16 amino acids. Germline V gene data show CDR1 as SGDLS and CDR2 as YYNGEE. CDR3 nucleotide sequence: TGTGCCAGCAGCGTACAGGCGGGAGTCCACACCGGGGAGCTGTTTTTT. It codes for CASSVQAGVHTGELFF.

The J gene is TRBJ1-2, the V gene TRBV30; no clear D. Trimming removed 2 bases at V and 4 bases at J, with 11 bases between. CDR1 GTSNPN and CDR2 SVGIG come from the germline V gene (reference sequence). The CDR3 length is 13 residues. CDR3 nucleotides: TGTGCCTGGAGTTACAGTGGGAGCTATGGCTACACCTTC. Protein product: CAWSYSGSYGYTF.

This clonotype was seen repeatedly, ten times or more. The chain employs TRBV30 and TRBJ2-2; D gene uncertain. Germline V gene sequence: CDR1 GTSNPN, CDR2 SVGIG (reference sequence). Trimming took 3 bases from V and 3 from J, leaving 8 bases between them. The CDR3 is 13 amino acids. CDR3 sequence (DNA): TGTGCCTGGAGATGGTCCTACACCGGGGAGCTGTTTTTT. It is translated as CAWRWSYTGELFF.

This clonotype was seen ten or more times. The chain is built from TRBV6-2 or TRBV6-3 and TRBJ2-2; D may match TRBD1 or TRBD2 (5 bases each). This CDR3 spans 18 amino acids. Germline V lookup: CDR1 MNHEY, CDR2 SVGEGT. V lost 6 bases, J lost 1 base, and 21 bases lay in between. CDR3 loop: CASSRSGGINLNTGELFF. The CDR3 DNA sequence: TGTGCCAGCAGCCGGTCTGGGGGAATTAATCTGAACACCGGGGAGCTGTTTTTT.

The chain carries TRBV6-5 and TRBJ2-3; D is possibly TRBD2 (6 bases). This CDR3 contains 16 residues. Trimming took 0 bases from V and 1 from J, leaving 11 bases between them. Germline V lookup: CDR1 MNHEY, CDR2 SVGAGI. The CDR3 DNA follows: TGTGCCAGCAGTTACTCGATATCGGGGGGCACAGATACGCAGTATTTT. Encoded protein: CASSYSISGGTDTQYF.

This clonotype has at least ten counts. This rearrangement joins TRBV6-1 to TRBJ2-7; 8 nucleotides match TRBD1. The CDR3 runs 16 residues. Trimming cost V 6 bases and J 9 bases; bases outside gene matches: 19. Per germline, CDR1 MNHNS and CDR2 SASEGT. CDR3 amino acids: CASSRSGTGRVVRQYF. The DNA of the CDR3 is TGTGCCAGCAGCCGATCCGGGACAGGTCGAGTCGTCAGGCAGTACTTC.

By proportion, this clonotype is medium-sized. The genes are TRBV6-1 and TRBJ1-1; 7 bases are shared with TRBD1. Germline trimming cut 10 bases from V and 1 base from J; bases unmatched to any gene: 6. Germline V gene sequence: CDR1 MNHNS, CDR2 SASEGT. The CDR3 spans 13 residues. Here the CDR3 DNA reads TGTGCCATCACGGGACAGACGAACACTGAAGCTTTCTTT. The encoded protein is CAITGQTNTEAFF.

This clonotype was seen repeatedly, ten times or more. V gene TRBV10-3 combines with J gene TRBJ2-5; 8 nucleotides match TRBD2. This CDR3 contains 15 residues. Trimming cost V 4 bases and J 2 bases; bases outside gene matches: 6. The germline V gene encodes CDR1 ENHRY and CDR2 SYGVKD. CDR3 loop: CAISGISGEQETQYF. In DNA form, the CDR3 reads TGTGCCATCAGTGGTATTAGCGGGGAACAAGAGACCCAGTACTTC.

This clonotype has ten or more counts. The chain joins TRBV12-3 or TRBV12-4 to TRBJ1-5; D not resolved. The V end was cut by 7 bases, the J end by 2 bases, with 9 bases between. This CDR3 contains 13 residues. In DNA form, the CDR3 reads TGTGCCAGCACCCCGGGAGGCAATCAGCCCCAGCATTTT. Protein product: CASTPGGNQPQHF.

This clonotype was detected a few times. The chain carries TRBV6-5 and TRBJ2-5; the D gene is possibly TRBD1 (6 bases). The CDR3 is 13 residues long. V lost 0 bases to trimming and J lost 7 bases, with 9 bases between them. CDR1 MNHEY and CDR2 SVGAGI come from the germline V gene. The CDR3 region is CASSYSTGLTQYF. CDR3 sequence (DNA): TGTGCCAGCAGTTACTCTACAGGGTTGACCCAGTACTTC.

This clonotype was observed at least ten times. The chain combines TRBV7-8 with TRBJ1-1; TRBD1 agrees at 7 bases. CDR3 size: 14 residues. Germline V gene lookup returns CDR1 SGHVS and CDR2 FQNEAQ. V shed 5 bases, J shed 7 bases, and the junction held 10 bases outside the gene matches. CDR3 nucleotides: TGTGCCAGCAGCCTGACAGGGAGGGTGGATGAAGCTTTCTTT. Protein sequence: CASSLTGRVDEAFF.

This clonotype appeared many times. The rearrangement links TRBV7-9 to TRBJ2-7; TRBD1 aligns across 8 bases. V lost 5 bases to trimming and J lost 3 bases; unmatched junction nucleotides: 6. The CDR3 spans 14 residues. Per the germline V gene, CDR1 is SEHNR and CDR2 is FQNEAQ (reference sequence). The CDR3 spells CASSLDRDYYEQYF. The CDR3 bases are TGTGCCAGCAGCCTGGACAGGGATTACTACGAGCAGTACTTC.

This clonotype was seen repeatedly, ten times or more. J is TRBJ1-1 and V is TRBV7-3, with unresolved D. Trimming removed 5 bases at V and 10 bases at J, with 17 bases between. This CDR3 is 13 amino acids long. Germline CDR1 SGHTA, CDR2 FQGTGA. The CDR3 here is CASSPDIRSGAFF. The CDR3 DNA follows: TGTGCCAGCAGCCCCGACATTAGGAGTGGAGCTTTCTTT.

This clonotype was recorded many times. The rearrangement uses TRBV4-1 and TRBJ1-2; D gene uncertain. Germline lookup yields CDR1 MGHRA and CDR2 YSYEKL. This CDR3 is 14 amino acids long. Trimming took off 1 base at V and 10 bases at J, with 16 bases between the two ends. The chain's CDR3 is CASSQVDGVFVYTF. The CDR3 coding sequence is TGCGCCAGCAGCCAAGTGGATGGGGTCTTCGTCTACACCTTC.

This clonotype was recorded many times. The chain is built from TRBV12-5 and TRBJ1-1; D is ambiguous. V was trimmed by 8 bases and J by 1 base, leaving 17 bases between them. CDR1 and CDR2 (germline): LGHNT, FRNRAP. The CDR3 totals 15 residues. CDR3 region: CASPVFSGRNTEAFF. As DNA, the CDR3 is TGTGCTAGTCCCGTGTTTTCGGGTAGGAACACTGAAGCTTTCTTT.

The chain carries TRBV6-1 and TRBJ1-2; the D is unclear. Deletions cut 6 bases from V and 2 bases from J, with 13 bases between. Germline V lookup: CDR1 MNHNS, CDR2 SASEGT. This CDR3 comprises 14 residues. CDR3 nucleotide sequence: TGTGCCAGCAGAATAACGGACGGCAACTATGGCTACACCTTC. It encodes CASRITDGNYGYTF.

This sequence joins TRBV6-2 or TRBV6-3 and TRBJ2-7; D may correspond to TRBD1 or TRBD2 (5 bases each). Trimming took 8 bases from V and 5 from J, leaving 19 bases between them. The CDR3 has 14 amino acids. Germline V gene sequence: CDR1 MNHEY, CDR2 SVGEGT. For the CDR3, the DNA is TGTGCCAGCCTTATCAGGGCAAAGCGGAACGAGCAGTACTTC. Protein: CASLIRAKRNEQYF.

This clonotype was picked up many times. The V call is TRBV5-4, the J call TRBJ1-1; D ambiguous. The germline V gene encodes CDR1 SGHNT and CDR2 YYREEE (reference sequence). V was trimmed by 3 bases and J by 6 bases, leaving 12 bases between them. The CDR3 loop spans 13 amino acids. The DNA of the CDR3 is TGTGCCAGCAGCTCGCCCGCCCTAGCTGAAGCTTTCTTT. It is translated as CASSSPALAEAFF.

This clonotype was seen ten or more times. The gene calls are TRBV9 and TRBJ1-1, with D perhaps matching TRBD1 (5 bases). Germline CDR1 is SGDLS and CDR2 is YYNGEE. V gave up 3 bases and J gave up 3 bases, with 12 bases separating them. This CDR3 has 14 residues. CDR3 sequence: CASSAGGGYTEAFF. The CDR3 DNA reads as TGTGCCAGCAGCGCCGGTGGGGGTTACACTGAAGCTTTCTTT.

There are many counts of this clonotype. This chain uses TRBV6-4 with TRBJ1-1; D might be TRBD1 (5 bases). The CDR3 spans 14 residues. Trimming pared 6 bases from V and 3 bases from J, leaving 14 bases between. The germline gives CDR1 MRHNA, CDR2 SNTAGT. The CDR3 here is CASRADTSYTEAFF. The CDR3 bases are TGTGCCAGCAGAGCGGACACAAGTTACACTGAAGCTTTCTTT.

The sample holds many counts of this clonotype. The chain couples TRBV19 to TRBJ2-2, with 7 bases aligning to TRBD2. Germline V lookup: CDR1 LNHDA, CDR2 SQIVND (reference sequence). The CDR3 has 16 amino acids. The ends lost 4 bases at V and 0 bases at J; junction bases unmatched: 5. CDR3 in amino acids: CASSTPLASNTGELFF. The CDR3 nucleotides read TGTGCCAGTAGTACCCCACTAGCGTCGAACACCGGGGAGCTGTTTTTT.

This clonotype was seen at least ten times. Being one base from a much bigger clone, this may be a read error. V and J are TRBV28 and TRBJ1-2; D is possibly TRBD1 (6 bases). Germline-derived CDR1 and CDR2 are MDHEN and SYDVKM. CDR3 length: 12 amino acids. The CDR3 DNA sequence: TGTGCCAGTCCCGACGACAGGCCGTCGACCCGCTTC. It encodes CASPDDRPSTRF.

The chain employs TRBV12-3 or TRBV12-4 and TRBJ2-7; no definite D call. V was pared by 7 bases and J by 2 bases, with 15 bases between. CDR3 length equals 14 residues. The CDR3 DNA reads TGTGCCAGCACTAACCTAGATGAGACCTACGAGCAGTACTTC. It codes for CASTNLDETYEQYF.

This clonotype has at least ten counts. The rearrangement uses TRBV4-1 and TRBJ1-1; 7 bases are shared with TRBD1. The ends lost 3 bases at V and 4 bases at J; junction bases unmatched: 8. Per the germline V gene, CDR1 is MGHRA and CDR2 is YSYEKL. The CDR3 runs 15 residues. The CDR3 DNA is TGCGCCAGCAGCCACAACAAAGACAGGGCCACTGAAGCTTTCTTT. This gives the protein CASSHNKDRATEAFF.

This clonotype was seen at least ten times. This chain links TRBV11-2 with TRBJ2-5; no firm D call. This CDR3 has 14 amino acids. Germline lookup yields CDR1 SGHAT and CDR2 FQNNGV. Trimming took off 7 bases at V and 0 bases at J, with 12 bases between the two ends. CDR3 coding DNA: TGTGCCAGCAAGCCTTTGTTCTACCAAGAGACCCAGTACTTC. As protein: CASKPLFYQETQYF.

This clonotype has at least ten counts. CDR3 amino acids: CASSSTGGIAYEQYF. The DNA of the CDR3 is TGTGCCAGCAGCTCGACAGGGGGTATTGCCTACGAGCAGTACTTC. The rearrangement joins TRBV28 to TRBJ2-7, with 9 bases lining up with TRBD1. After removal of 6 bases from V and 2 bases from J, the junction contained 8 bases not matched to a gene. Germline V gives CDR1 MDHEN, CDR2 SYDVKM. This CDR3 has 15 amino acids. Full variable domain (missing parts from reference TRBV28 and TRBJ2-7): DVKVTQSSRYLVKRTGEKVFLECVQDMDHENMFWYRQDPGLGLRLIYFSYDVKMKEKGDIPEGYSVSREKKERFSLILESASTNQTSMYLCASSSTGGIAYEQYFGPGTRLTVT.

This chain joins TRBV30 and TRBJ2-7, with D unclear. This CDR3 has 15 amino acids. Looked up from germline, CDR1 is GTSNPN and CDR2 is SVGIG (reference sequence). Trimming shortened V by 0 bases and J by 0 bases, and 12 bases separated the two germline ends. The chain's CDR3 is CAWSVGRLLSYEQYF. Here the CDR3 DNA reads TGTGCCTGGAGTGTTGGACGTTTGCTCTCCTACGAGCAGTACTTC.

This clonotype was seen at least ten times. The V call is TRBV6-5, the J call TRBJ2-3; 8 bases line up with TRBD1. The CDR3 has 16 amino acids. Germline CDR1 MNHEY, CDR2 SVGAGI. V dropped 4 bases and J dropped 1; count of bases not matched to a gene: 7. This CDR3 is CASSWQGAFGTDTQYF. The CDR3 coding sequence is TGTGCCAGCAGTTGGCAGGGGGCATTTGGCACAGATACGCAGTATTTT.

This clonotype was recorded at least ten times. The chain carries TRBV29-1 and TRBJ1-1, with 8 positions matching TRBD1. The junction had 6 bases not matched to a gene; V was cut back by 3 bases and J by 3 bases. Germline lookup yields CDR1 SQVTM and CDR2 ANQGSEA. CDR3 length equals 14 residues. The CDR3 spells CSVDPTGVYTEAFF. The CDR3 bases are TGCAGCGTTGACCCGACAGGGGTGTACACTGAAGCTTTCTTT.